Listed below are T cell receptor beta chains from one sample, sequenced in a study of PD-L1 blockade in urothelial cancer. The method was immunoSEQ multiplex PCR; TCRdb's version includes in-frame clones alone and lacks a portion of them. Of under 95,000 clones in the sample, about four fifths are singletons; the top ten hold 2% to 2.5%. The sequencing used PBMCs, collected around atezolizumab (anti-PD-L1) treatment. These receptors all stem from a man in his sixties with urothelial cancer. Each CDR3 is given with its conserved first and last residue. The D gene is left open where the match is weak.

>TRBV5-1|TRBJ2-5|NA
CASSLRQGGETQYF
TGCGCCAGCAGCTTGAGGCAGGGAGGAGAGACCCAGTACTTC
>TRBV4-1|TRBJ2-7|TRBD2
CASSHFSGTSVEQYF
TGCGCCAGCAGCCATTTCTCCGGGACTAGTGTCGAGCAGTACTTC
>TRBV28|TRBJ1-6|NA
CASSLGRVLHF
TGTGCCAGCAGTTTAGGCAGGGTCCTCCACTTT
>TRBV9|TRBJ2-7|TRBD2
CASSVYPGGSYEQYF
TGTGCCAGCAGCGTATATCCGGGGGGATCCTACGAGCAGTACTTC
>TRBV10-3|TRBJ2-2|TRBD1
CATTIRDRDLTGELFF
TGTGCCACCACAATCCGGGACAGGGACCTCACCGGGGAGCTGTTTTTT
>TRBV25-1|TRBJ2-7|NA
CASSEGPLGAQGTQYF
TGTGCCAGCAGTGAGGGGCCCTTGGGAGCGCAGGGGACGCAGTACTTC
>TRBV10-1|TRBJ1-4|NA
CATPRGYATNEKLFF
TGCGCCACCCCGCGGGGGTATGCAACTAATGAAAAACTGTTTTTT
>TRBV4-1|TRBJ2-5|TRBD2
CASSQDRATSGGQETQYF
TGCGCCAGCAGCCAAGATCGGGCGACTAGCGGGGGACAAGAGACCCAGTACTTC
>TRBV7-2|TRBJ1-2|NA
CASSLGEGYGYTF
TGTGCCAGCAGCTTAGGGGAGGGCTATGGCTACACCTTC
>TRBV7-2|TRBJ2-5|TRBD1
CASSLVGQTQETQYF
TGTGCCAGCAGCTTAGTGGGACAGACCCAAGAGACCCAGTACTTC